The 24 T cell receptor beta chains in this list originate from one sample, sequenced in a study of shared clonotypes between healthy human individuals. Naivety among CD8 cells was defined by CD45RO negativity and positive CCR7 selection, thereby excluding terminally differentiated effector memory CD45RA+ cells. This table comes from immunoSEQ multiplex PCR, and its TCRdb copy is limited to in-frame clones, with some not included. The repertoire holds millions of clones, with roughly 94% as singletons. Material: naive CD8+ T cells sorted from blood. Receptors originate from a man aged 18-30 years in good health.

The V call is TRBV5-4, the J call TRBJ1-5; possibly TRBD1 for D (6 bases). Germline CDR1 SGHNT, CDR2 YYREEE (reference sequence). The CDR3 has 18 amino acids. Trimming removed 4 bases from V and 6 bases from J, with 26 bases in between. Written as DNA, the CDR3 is TGTGCCAGCAGCCTCCCAGGCGAAGGCAGGGAAGGGGGTCAGCCCCAGCATTTT. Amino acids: CASSLPGEGREGGQPQHF.

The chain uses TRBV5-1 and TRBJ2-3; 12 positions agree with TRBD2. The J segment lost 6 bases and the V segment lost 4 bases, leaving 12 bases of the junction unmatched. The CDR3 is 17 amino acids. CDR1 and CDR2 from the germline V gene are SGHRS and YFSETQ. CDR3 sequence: CASSPSLAGGPYDTQYF. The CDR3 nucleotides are TGCGCCAGCAGCCCCTCCCTAGCGGGAGGGCCGTACGATACGCAGTATTTT.

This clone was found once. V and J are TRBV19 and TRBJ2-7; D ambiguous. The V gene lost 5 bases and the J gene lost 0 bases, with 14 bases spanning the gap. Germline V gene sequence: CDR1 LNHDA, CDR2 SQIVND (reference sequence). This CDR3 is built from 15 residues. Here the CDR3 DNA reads TGTGCCAGTAGTTTGACGGACGGAATCTCCTACGAGCAGTACTTC. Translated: CASSLTDGISYEQYF.

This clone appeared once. The CDR3 region has the DNA TGTGCCAGCAGCCTCGGACAGGTCCCTACTCCCCTCCACTTT. It specifies CASSLGQVPTPLHF. The V call is TRBV5-6, the J call TRBJ1-6; TRBD1 matches 7 bases. The J segment lost 13 bases and the V segment lost 4 bases, leaving 11 bases of the junction unmatched. This CDR3 spans 14 amino acids. Germline V gives CDR1 SGHDT, CDR2 YYEEEE.

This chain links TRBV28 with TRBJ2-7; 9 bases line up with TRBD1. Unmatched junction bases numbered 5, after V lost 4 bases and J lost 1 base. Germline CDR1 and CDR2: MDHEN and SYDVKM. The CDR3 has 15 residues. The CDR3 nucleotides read TGTGCCAGCAGTTCTGATGACAGGGGGTCCTACGAGCAGTACTTC. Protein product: CASSSDDRGSYEQYF.

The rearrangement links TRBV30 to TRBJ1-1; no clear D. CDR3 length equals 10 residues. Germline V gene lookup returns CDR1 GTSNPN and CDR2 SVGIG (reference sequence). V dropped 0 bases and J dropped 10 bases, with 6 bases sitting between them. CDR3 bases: TGTGCCTGGAGTGTCAACAGAGCTTTCTTT. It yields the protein CAWSVNRAFF.

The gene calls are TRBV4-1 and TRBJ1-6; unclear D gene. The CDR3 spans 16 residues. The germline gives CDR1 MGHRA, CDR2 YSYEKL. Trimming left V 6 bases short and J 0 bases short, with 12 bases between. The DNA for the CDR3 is TGCGCCAGCAGTCTCGTACAGAGCTCCTATAATTCACCCCTCCACTTT. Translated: CASSLVQSSYNSPLHF.

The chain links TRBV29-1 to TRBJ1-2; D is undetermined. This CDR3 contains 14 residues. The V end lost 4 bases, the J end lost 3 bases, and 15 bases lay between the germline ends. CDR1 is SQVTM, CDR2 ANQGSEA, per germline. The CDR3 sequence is CSVATFDGDYGYTF. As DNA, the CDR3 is TGCAGCGTTGCCACTTTCGATGGGGACTATGGCTACACCTTC.

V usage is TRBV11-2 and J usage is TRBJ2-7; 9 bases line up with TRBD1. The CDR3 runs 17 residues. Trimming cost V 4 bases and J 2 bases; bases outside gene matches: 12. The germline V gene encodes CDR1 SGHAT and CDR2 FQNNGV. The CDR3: CASSSLTRQGVTYEQYF. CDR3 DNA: TGTGCCAGCAGCTCCCTCACCCGACAGGGGGTCACCTACGAGCAGTACTTC.

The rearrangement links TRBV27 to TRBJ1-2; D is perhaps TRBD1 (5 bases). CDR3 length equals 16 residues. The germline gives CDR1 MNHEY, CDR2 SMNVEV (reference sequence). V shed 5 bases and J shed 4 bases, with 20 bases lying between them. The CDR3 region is CASSPSRGNRAYGYTF. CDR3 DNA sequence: TGTGCCAGCAGTCCAAGCCGGGGGAATCGGGCCTATGGCTACACCTTC.

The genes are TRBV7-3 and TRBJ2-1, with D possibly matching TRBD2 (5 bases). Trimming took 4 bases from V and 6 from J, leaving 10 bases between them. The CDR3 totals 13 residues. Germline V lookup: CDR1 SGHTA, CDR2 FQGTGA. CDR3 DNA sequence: TGTGCCAGCAGCTCTGGACTGTTCAATGAGCAGTTCTTC. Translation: CASSSGLFNEQFF.

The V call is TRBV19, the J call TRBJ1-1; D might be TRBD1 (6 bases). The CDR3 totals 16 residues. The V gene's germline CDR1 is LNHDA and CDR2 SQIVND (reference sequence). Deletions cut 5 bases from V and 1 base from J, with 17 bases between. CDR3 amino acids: CASSPTAGAGNTEAFF. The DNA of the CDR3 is TGTGCCAGTAGTCCTACGGCAGGGGCCGGGAACACTGAAGCTTTCTTT.

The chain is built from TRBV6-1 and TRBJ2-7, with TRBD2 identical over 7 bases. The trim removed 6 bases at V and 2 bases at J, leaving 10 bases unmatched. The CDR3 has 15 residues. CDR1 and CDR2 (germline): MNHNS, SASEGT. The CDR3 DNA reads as TGTGCCAGCAGCAAAGGACTAGTGGCGGCCTACGAGCAGTACTTC. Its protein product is CASSKGLVAAYEQYF.

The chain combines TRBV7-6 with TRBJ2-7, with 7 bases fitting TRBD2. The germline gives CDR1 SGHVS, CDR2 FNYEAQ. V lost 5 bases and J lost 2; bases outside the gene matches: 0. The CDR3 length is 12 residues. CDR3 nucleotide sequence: TGTGCCAGCAGCGGGGGGGCCTACGAGCAGTACTTC. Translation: CASSGGAYEQYF. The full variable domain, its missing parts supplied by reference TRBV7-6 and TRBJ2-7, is GAGVSQSPRYKVTKRGQDVALRCDPISGHVSLYWYRQALGQGPEFLTYFNYEAQQDKSGLPNDRFSAERPEGSISTLTIQRTEQRDSAMYRCASSGGAYEQYFGPGTRLTVT.

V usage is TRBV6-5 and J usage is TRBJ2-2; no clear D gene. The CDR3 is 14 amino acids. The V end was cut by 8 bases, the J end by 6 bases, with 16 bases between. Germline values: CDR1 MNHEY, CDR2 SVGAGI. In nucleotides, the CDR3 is TGTGCCAGCGAGAAAATGGGTGCGGCCGGGGAGCTGTTTTTT. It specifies CASEKMGAAGELFF.

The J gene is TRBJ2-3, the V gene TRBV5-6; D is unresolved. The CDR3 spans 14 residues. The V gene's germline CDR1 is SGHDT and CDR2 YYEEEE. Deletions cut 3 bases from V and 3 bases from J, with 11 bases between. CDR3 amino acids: CASSWGTLTDTQYF. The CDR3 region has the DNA TGTGCCAGCAGCTGGGGAACTCTAACAGATACGCAGTATTTT.

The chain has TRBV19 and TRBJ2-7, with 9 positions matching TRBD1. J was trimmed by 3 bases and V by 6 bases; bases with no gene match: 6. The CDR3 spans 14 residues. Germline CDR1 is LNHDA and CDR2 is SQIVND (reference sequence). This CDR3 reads CASRATGGNYEQYF. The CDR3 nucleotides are TGTGCCAGTAGGGCGACAGGGGGTAACTACGAGCAGTACTTC. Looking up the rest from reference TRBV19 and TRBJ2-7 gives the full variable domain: DGGITQSPKYLFRKEGQNVTLSCEQNLNHDAMYWYRQDPGQGLRLIYYSQIVNDFQKGDIAEGYSVSREKKESFPLTVTSAQKNPTAFYLCASRATGGNYEQYFGPGTRLTVT.

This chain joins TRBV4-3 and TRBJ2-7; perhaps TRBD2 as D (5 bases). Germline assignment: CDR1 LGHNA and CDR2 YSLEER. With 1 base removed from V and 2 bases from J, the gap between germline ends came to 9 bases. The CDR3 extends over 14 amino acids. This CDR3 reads CASSQVVSAYEQYF. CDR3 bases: TGCGCCAGCAGCCAAGTCGTTAGCGCCTACGAGCAGTACTTC.

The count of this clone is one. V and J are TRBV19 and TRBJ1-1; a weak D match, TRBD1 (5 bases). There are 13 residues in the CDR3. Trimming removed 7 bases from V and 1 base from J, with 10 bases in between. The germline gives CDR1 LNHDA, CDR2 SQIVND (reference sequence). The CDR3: CASKPRANTEAFF. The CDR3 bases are TGTGCCAGTAAACCCAGGGCGAACACTGAAGCTTTCTTT.

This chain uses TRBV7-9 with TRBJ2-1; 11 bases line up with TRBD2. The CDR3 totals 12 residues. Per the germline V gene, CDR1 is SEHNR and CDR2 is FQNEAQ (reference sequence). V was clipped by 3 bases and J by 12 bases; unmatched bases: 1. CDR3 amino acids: CASSFSGGAQFF. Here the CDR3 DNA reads TGTGCCAGCAGCTTTAGCGGGGGGGCGCAGTTCTTC. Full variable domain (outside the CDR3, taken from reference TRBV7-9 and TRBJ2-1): DTGVSQNPRHKITKRGQNVTFRCDPISEHNRLYWYRQTLGQGPEFLTYFQNEAQLEKSRLLSDRFSAERPKGSFSTLEIQRTEQGDSAMYLCASSFSGGAQFFGPGTRLTVL.

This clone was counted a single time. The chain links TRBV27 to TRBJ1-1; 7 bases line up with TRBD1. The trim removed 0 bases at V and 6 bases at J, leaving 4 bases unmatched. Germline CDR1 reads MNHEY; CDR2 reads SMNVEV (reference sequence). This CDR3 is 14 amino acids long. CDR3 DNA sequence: TGTGCCAGCAGTTTATCCAGGGGGGCTGCTGAAGCTTTCTTT. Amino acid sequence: CASSLSRGAAEAFF.

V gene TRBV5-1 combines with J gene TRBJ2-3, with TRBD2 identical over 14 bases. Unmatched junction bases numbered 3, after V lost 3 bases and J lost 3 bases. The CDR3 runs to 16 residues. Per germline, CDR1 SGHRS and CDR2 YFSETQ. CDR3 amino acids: CASSSRTSGGTDTQYF. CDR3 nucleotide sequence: TGCGCCAGCAGCTCAAGGACTAGCGGGGGGACAGATACGCAGTATTTT.

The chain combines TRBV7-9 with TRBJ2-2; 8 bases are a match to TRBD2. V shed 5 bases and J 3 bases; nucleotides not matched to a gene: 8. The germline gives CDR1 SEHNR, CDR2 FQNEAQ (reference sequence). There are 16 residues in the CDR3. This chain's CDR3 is CASSPSGGAYTGELFF. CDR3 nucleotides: TGTGCCAGCAGCCCTTCCGGGGGGGCGTACACCGGGGAGCTGTTTTTT.

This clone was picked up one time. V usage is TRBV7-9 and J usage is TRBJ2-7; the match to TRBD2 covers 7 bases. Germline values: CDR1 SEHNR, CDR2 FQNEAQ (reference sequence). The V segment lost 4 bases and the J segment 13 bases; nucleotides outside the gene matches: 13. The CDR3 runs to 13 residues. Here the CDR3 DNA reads TGTGCCAGCAGCTCTCCTCTGGACCGGGACTATTACTTC. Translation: CASSSPLDRDYYF.